This T cell receptor (beta chain) stems from a study of blood T cell repertoires in COVID-19. Study-wide background: The United States, Italy and Spain supplied acute and convalescent COVID-19 samples. Sample material is recorded as cDNA or gDNA derived from T cells, B-cell-depleted T cells, or PBMCs.

In the original processing: Amplification of reference gene primers provided the estimated nucleated cell counts. Profiled with immunoSEQ multiplex PCR; TCRdb holds only in-frame clones, not every one. The V and J calls and clone size come from that table; D and trimming were worked out from the DNA. The table records about 36,000 clones, around 80% of them present only once. Germline values: CDR1 LNHDA, CDR2 SQIVND (reference sequence). J lost 5 bases, V lost 5 bases, and 17 bases had no gene match. The CDR3 is made up of 17 amino acids. Material for sequencing was peripheral blood. The clonotype was recovered from a man between 60 and 75 years old with acute or convalescent COVID-19. The chain is built from TRBV19 and TRBJ2-5, with TRBD1 matching 7 bases. CDR3 protein: CASSPRQGPAGRETQYF. The CDR3 nucleotides are TGTGCCAGTAGTCCCCGACAGGGCCCCGCTGGGCGGGAGACCCAGTACTTC.